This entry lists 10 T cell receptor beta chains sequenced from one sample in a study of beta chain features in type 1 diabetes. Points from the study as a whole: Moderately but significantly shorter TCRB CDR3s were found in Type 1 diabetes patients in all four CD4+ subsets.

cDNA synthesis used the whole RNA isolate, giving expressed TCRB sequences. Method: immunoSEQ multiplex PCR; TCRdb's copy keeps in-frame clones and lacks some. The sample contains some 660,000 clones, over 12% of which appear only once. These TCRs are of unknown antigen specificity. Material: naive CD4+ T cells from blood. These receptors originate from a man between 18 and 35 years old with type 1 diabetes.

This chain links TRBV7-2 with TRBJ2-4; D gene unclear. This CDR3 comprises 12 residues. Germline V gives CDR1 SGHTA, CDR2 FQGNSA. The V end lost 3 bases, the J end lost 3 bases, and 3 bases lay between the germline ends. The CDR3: CASSFDKNIQYF. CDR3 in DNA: TGTGCCAGCAGCTTTGACAAAAACATTCAGTACTTC.

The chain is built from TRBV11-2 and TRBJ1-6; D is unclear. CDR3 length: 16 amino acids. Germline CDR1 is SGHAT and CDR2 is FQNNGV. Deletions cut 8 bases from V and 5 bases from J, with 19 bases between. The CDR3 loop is CASGRPGEPDNSPLHF. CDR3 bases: TGTGCCAGCGGAAGACCTGGCGAGCCCGATAATTCACCCCTCCACTTT.

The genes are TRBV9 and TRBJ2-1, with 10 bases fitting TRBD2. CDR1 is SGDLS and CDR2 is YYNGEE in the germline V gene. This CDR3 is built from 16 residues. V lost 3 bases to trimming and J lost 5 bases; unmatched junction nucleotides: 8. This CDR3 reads CASSEPLAGANNEQFF. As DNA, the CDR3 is TGTGCCAGCAGCGAGCCGCTAGCGGGGGCTAACAATGAGCAGTTCTTC.

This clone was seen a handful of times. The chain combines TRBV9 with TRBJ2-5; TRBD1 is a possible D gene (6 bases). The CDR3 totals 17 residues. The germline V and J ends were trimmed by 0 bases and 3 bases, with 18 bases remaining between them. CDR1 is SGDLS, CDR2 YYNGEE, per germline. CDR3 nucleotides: TGTGCCAGCAGCGTAGGAAGCCTTACAGAGGGGGAAGAGACCCAGTACTTC. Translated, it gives CASSVGSLTEGEETQYF. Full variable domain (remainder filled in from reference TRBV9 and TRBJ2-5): DSGVTQTPKHLITATGQRVTLRCSPRSGDLSVYWYQQSLDQGLQFLIQYYNGEERAKGNILERFSAQQFPDLHSELNLSSLELGDSALYFCASSVGSLTEGEETQYFGPGTRLLVL.

CDR3 sequence: CASSPRFGATRRSYEQYF. As DNA, the CDR3 is TGTGCCAGCAGCCCCCGATTTGGGGCCACAAGACGCTCCTACGAGCAGTACTTC. The chain links TRBV7-2 to TRBJ2-7; TRBD1 is a possible D gene (5 bases). The V gene's germline CDR1 is SGHTA and CDR2 FQGNSA. This CDR3 has 18 residues. V was cut by 5 bases and J by 0 bases, with 23 bases left in between.

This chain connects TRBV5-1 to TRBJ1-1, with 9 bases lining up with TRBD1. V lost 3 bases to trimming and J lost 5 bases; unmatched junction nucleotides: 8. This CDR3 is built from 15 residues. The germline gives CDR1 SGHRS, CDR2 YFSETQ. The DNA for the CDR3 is TGCGCCAGCAGCTGGACGGGACAGGGTAATACTGAAGCTTTCTTT. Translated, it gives CASSWTGQGNTEAFF.

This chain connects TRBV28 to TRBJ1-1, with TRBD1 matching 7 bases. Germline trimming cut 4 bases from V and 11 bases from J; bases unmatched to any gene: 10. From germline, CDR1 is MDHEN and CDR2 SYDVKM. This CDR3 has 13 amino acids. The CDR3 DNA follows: TGTGCCAGCAGTTCACCCCCGTCAGGGGGGGCTTTCTTT. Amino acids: CASSSPPSGGAFF.

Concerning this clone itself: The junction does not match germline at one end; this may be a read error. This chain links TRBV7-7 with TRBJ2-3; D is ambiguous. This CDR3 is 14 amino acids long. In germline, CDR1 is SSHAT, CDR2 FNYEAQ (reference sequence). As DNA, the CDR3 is TGTGCTAGCAGCCCCATTGCTTACACAGATACGCAGTATTTT. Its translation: CASSPIAYTDTQYF.

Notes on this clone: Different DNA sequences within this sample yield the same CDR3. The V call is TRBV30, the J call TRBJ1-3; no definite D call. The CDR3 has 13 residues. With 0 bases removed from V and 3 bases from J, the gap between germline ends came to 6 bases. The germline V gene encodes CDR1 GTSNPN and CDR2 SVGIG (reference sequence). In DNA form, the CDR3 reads TGTGCCTGGAGTGTACGGGATGGAAACACCATATATTTT. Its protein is CAWSVRDGNTIYF.

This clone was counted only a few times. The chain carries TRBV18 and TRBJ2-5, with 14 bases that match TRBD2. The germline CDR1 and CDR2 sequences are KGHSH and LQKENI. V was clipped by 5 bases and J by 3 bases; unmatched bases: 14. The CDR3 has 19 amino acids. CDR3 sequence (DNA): TGTGCCAGCTCATCCCGACTAGCGGGAGGGCCTTATCAGGAAGAGACCCAGTACTTC. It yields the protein CASSSRLAGGPYQEETQYF. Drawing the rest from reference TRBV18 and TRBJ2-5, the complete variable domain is NAGVMQNPRHLVRRRGQEARLRCSPMKGHSHVYWYRQLPEEGLKFMVYLQKENIIDESGMPKERFSAEFPKEGPSILRIQQVVRGDSAAYFCASSSRLAGGPYQEETQYFGPGTRLLVL.